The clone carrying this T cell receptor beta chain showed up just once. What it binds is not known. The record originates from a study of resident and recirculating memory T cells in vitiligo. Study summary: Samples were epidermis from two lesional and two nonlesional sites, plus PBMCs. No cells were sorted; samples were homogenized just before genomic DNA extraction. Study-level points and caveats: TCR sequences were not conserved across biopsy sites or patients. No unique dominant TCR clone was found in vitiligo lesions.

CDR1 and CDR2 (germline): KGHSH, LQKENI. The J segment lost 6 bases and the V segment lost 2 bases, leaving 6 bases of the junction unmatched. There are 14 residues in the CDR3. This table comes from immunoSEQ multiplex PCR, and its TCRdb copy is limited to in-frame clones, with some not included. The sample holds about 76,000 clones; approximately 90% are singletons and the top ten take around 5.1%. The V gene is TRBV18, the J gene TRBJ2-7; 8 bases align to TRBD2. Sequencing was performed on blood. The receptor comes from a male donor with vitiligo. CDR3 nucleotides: TGTGCCAGCTCACCATTACAGCGGGAGATCGAGCAGTACTTC. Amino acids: CASSPLQREIEQYF.